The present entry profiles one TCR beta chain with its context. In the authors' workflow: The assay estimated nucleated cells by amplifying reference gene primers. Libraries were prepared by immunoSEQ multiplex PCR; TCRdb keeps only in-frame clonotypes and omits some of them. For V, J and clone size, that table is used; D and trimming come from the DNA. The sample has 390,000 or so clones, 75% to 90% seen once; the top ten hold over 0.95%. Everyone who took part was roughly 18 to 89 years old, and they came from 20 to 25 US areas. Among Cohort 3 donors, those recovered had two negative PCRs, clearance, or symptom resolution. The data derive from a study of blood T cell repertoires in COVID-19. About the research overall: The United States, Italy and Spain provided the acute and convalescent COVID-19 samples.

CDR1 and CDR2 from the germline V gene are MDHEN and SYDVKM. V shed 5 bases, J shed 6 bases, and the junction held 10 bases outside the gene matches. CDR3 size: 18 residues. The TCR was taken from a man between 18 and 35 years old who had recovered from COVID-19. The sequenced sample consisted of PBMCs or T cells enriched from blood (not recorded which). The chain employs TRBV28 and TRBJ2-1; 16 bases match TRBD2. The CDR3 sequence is CASSPNPGLAGGSNEQFF. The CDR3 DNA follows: TGTGCCAGCAGTCCTAACCCGGGACTAGCGGGAGGGAGCAATGAGCAGTTCTTC.